Each of the 24 T cell receptor beta chains below was sequenced from the same sample in a study of a mutant IDH1 vaccine in newly diagnosed glioma. As for time point: week 5, during vaccination. Doses of 300 ug of mutant IDH1 20-mer peptide were given with topical imiquimod. No antigen is known for these receptors. Assay used: immunoSEQ multiplex PCR; TCRdb lists only in-frame clones, some missing. The sample has about 42,000 clones; 80% to 90% are singletons. This specimen consisted of PBMCs, obtained from a glioma patient whose treatment included an IDH1 peptide vaccine. The receptors stem from a man aged 35 to 55 with glioma.

This clone came up a few times. The chain has TRBV9 and TRBJ1-4; 10 bases are shared with TRBD1. The germline CDR1 and CDR2 sequences are SGDLS and YYNGEE. The CDR3 length is 20 residues. With 2 bases clipped from V and 0 bases from J, the junction kept 13 bases outside the gene matches. CDR3 in DNA: TGTGCCAGCAGCGTTTCTACCGGGACAGGGGATCCCGCAACTAATGAAAAACTGTTTTTT. Its protein product is CASSVSTGTGDPATNEKLFF.

This clone was found a few times. This rearrangement joins TRBV28 to TRBJ1-1; D is perhaps TRBD1 (5 bases). CDR3 length: 13 amino acids. The ends were cut back, 6 bases at V and 6 bases at J, with 14 bases in the middle. The germline V gene has CDR1 MDHEN and CDR2 SYDVKM. For the CDR3, the DNA is TGTGCCAGCAGGCCCGGGGGGGTGGCTGAAGCTTTCTTT. Its protein product is CASRPGGVAEAFF. Drawing the rest from reference TRBV28 and TRBJ1-1, the complete variable domain is DVKVTQSSRYLVKRTGEKVFLECVQDMDHENMFWYRQDPGLGLRLIYFSYDVKMKEKGDIPEGYSVSREKKERFSLILESASTNQTSMYLCASRPGGVAEAFFGQGTRLTVV.

CDR3 amino acids: CASSLGQSGANVLTF. The CDR3 nucleotides read TGCGCCAGCAGCTTGGGACAGTCTGGGGCCAACGTCCTGACTTTC. The V call is TRBV5-1, the J call TRBJ2-6; tentatively, D is TRBD1 (5 bases). The CDR3 length is 15 residues. The V end was cut by 0 bases, the J end by 1 base, with 5 bases between. Per germline, CDR1 SGHRS and CDR2 YFSETQ.

V usage is TRBV7-9 and J usage is TRBJ2-5; tentative D call: TRBD2 (6 bases). V was cut by 6 bases and J by 2 bases, with 22 bases left in between. Germline V CDR1 and CDR2: SEHNR, FQNEAQ (reference sequence). CDR3 size: 17 residues. The DNA of the CDR3 is TGTGCCAGCAGTTGGGGTCGGGGGTTGGAAAAGCAAGAGACCCAGTACTTC. This gives the protein CASSWGRGLEKQETQYF.

The rearrangement joins TRBV6-5 to TRBJ2-7; 13 positions match TRBD2. J was trimmed by 2 bases and V by 6 bases; bases with no gene match: 4. This CDR3 has 15 residues. CDR1 and CDR2 from the germline V gene are MNHEY and SVGAGI. In DNA, the CDR3 is TGTGCCAGCAGCCGAACTAGCGGGAGGGCCTACGAGCAGTACTTC. Its protein product is CASSRTSGRAYEQYF.

The V and J genes are TRBV7-3 and TRBJ2-1; a weak D match, TRBD2 (6 bases). Germline CDR1 and CDR2: SGHTA and FQGTGA. V dropped 7 bases and J dropped 4 bases, with 14 bases sitting between them. The CDR3 loop spans 14 amino acids. The CDR3 protein is CASTPGELYNEQFF. The CDR3 DNA is TGTGCCAGCACTCCGGGGGAGTTATACAATGAGCAGTTCTTC.

The chain links TRBV9 to TRBJ2-5, with no clear D. Germline loops: CDR1 SGDLS, CDR2 YYNGEE. The germline V and J ends were trimmed by 0 bases and 13 bases, with 19 bases remaining between them. This CDR3 has 14 residues. CDR3 nucleotide sequence: TGTGCCAGCAGCGTAGACGAGCTTGGGCGAAGTGTGTACTTC. Its translation is CASSVDELGRSVYF.

The V gene is TRBV9, the J gene TRBJ1-1; D is unclear. CDR1 and CDR2 (germline): SGDLS, YYNGEE. V lost 4 bases and J lost 2, with 15 bases in between. The CDR3 extends over 15 amino acids. The CDR3 DNA reads as TGTGCCAGCAGCCCCCTCAGCCCAGCCAACACTGAAGCTTTCTTT. Translation gives CASSPLSPANTEAFF.

This chain links TRBV6-5 with TRBJ1-1; D is uncertain. The CDR3 has 15 residues. Trimming stripped 2 bases from V and 0 bases from J, with 10 bases between. The V gene's germline CDR1 is MNHEY and CDR2 SVGAGI. CDR3 sequence (DNA): TGTGCCAGCAGTTACGCCAGTCACATGAACACTGAAGCTTTCTTT. It specifies CASSYASHMNTEAFF.

V and J are TRBV7-2 and TRBJ2-5, with 9 bases matching TRBD2. CDR3 size: 15 residues. Germline loops: CDR1 SGHTA, CDR2 FQGNSA. The V and J ends lost 5 bases and 6 bases, in that order; junction bases with no gene match: 10. The CDR3 DNA reads TGTGCCAGCAGCCAGATAGCGGGAGCGGCCCAGACCCAGTACTTC. Protein sequence: CASSQIAGAAQTQYF.

The chain links TRBV9 to TRBJ2-1, with 12 bases identical to TRBD2. V was pared by 3 bases and J by 7 bases, with 5 bases of the junction left unmatched. The germline V gene encodes CDR1 SGDLS and CDR2 YYNGEE. This CDR3 spans 15 amino acids. The DNA of the CDR3 is TGTGCCAGCAGCGACCTAGCGGGAGGGCCGAATGAGCAGTTCTTC. Amino acids: CASSDLAGGPNEQFF.

This clone was detected a few times. This chain links TRBV2 with TRBJ2-3; D perhaps matches TRBD1 (5 bases). This CDR3 comprises 14 residues. Trimming took off 9 bases at V and 4 bases at J, with 17 bases between the two ends. Germline V gene data show CDR1 as SNHLY and CDR2 as FYNNEI. The CDR3 here is CARSGQWIADTQYF. CDR3 nucleotide sequence: TGTGCCAGGTCCGGACAATGGATCGCAGATACGCAGTATTTT.

This chain uses TRBV28 with TRBJ2-6; 10 bases agree with TRBD2. Germline V gene lookup returns CDR1 MDHEN and CDR2 SYDVKM. Trimming at V came to 5 bases and at J to 3 bases, leaving 7 bases not matched to a gene. The CDR3 covers 17 residues. The CDR3, as DNA: TGTGCCAGCAGTAGTTTTAGCGGGAGGAGTGGGGCCAACGTCCTGACTTTC. It yields the protein CASSSFSGRSGANVLTF.

The chain couples TRBV27 to TRBJ2-7; 9 nucleotides agree with TRBD1. CDR1 and CDR2 from the germline V gene are MNHEY and SMNVEV (reference sequence). The J segment lost 5 bases and the V segment lost 2 bases, leaving 10 bases of the junction unmatched. This CDR3 has 16 amino acids. CDR3 sequence (DNA): TGTGCCAGCAGTTTAAGAACAGGGGGCCAATTCCACGAGCAGTACTTC. As protein: CASSLRTGGQFHEQYF.

The genes are TRBV7-9 and TRBJ1-5, with 7 bases identical to TRBD1. Trimming removed 5 bases from V and 8 bases from J; junction bases left unmatched: 6. The CDR3 has 13 residues. The germline V gene encodes CDR1 SEHNR and CDR2 FQNEAQ (reference sequence). CDR3 in amino acids: CASSQTQGKPQHF. CDR3 nucleotides: TGTGCCAGCAGCCAGACACAGGGGAAGCCCCAGCATTTT.

The chain links TRBV21-1 to TRBJ2-1; the D call in the table, TRBD2, was not verified against the DNA. TRBV21-1 is termed a pseudogene. The CDR3 totals 16 residues. For the CDR3, the DNA is TGTGCCAGCAGCAAAGGGGCCGGACCGGCGGGCAATGAGCAGTTCTTC. Residues: CASSKGAGPAGNEQFF.

The V call is TRBV5-1, the J call TRBJ2-2, with 7 positions matching TRBD1. Germline V gives CDR1 SGHRS, CDR2 YFSETQ. V shed 3 bases and J 0 bases; nucleotides not matched to a gene: 2. CDR3 size: 15 residues. CDR3 in DNA: TGCGCCAGCAGCTCCGGGACAGCGAACACCGGGGAGCTGTTTTTT. Encoded protein: CASSSGTANTGELFF.

The chain uses TRBV6-5 and TRBJ2-6; possible D gene TRBD2, 5 bases. Germline-derived CDR1 and CDR2 are MNHEY and SVGAGI. The length of the CDR3 is 15 residues. The V gene lost 8 bases and the J gene lost 0 bases, with 11 bases spanning the gap. The CDR3 coding sequence is TGTGCCAGCCGCCCCGAGGGCTCTGGGGCCAACGTCCTGACTTTC. Translation: CASRPEGSGANVLTF.

CDR3 bases: TGTGCCAGCAGTTTAGGTCAGCACTACGAGCAGTACTTC. It is translated as CASSLGQHYEQYF. V is TRBV27 and J is TRBJ2-7; D unclear. CDR3 length equals 13 residues. V was clipped by 2 bases and J by 3 bases, with 8 bases between them. Germline V gene lookup returns CDR1 MNHEY and CDR2 SMNVEV (reference sequence).

This chain uses TRBV5-4 with TRBJ1-3; TRBD1 agrees at 10 bases. Germline CDR1 and CDR2: SGHNT and YYREEE (reference sequence). V was pared by 3 bases and J by 2 bases, with 2 bases of the junction left unmatched. This CDR3 has 15 residues. CDR3 nucleotides: TGTGCCAGCAGCTCCGACAGGGGGCCTGGAAACACCATATATTTT. Protein product: CASSSDRGPGNTIYF.

This rearrangement joins TRBV4-2 to TRBJ1-1; TRBD1 aligns across 10 bases. J lost 6 bases, V lost 3 bases, and 7 bases had no gene match. The germline CDR1 and CDR2 sequences are LGHNA and YNFKEQ. The length of the CDR3 is 15 residues. Written as DNA, the CDR3 is TGTGCCAGCAGCCACGAGACAGGGGGCGCGGCTGAAGCTTTCTTT. Protein product: CASSHETGGAAEAFF.

This rearrangement joins TRBV4-1 to TRBJ2-7, with unresolved D. CDR3 length: 13 residues. Germline values: CDR1 MGHRA, CDR2 YSYEKL. The V end lost 0 bases, the J end lost 2 bases, and 5 bases lay between the germline ends. The CDR3 loop reads CASSQDLPYEQYF. In nucleotides, the CDR3 is TGCGCCAGCAGCCAAGATTTACCCTACGAGCAGTACTTC.

The chain carries TRBV19 and TRBJ1-5; D uncertain. Trimming removed 6 bases from V and 1 base from J, with 7 bases in between. The germline V gene has CDR1 LNHDA and CDR2 SQIVND (reference sequence). The CDR3 sequence is 13 residues long. CDR3 coding DNA: TGTGCCAGTAGGCTAGTGAGCAATCAGCCCCAGCATTTT. This codes for CASRLVSNQPQHF. Combining the CDR3 with reference TRBV19 and TRBJ1-5 gives the whole variable domain DGGITQSPKYLFRKEGQNVTLSCEQNLNHDAMYWYRQDPGQGLRLIYYSQIVNDFQKGDIAEGYSVSREKKESFPLTVTSAQKNPTAFYLCASRLVSNQPQHFGDGTRLSIL.

This chain uses TRBV6-5 with TRBJ1-2; 8 bases are shared with TRBD1. The CDR3 has 14 amino acids. CDR1 MNHEY and CDR2 SVGAGI come from the germline V gene. V trimming: 6 bases; J trimming: 0 bases; junction bases outside the gene matches: 3. In nucleotides, the CDR3 is TGTGCCAGCAGGTACAGGGGGTCTAACTATGGCTACACCTTC. This translates into CASRYRGSNYGYTF.